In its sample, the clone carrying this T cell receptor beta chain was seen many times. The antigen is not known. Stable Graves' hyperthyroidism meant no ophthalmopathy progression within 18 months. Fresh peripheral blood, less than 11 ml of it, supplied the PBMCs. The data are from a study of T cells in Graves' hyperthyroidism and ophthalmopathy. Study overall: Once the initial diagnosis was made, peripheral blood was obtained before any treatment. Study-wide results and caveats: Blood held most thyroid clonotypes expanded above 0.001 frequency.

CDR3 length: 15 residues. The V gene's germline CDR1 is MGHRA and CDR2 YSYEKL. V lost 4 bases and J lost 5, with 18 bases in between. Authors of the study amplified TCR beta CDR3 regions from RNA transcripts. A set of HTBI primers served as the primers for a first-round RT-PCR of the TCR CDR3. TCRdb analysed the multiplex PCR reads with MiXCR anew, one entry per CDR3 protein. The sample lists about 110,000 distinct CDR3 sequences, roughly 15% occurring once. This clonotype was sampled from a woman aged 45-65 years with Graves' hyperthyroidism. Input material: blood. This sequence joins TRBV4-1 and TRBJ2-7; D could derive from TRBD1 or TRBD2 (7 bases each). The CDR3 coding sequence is TGCGCCAGCAGCCGACAGGGAGGGGGGTCAAACGAGCAGTACGTC. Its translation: CASSRQGGGSNEQYV.